A single TCR beta chain is shown here with its context. What it recognizes is unknown. The CDR3 is made up of 16 amino acids. The V and J ends lost 0 bases and 2 bases respectively, with 13 bases between them. CDR1 is SNHLY, CDR2 FYNNEI, per germline. Primers: 60 Vbeta forward and 13 Jbeta reverse. Study processing details: The authors later counted about 80 million unique TCR beta chains, some 11 million of them shared. The data were produced by immunoSEQ multiplex PCR, yet TCRdb's version contains in-frame clones alone and is incomplete. The V and J calls and clone size are taken from that table; D and trimming were inferred from the DNA. The sample lists 100,000 to 150,000 clones; around 85% were seen once. The data stem from a study of cytomegalovirus exposure and HLA in healthy donors. General study findings and limits: Donors belonging to an Asian-associated ancestry cluster reportedly showed fewer N-insertions in productive TCRs than the roughly 670-donor mean, according to what a later analysis found. Sequencing depth roughly uniform across donors was assumed in presence/absence analyses. Earlier analysis found most TCR beta V segments productive about 87% or about 30% of the time.

The chain has TRBV2 and TRBJ1-1; D is possibly TRBD1 (6 bases). The TCR sequence derives from a young man in good health and CMV-seropositive. The sequenced material came from PBMCs. The CDR3 DNA is TGTGCCAGCAGTGAAGCGCAGGACAGTAGAAACACTGAAGCTTTCTTT. The encoded protein is CASSEAQDSRNTEAFF.